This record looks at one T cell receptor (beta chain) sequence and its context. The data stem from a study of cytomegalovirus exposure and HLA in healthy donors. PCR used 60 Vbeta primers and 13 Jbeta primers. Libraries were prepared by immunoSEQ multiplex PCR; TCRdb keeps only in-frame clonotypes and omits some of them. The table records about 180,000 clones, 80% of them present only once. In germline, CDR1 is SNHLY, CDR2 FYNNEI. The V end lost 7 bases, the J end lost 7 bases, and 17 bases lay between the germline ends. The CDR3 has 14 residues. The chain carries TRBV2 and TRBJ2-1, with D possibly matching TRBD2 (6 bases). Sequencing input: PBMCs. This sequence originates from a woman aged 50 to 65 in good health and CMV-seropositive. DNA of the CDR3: TGTGCCAGCAATGCCATAGCGGAGGTAAATGAGCAGTTCTTC. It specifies CASNAIAEVNEQFF.